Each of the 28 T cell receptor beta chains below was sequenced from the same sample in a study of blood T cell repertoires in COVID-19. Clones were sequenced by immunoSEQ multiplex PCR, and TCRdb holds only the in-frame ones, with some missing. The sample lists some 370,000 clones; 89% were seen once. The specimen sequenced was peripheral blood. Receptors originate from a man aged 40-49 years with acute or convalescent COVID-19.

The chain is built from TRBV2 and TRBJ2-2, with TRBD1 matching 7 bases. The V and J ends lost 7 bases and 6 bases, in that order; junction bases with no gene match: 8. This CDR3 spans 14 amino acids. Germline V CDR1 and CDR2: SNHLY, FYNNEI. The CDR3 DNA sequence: TGTGCCAGCACTTGGTCAGGGACAGCCGGGGAGCTGTTTTTT. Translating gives CASTWSGTAGELFF.

CDR3 residues: CASSFTPGYTF. The CDR3 DNA sequence: TGTGCCAGCAGCTTTACACCCGGCTACACCTTC. V usage is TRBV7-2 and J usage is TRBJ1-2; no firm D call. The CDR3 has 11 residues. The ends were cut back, 3 bases at V and 8 bases at J, with 7 bases in the middle. Germline lookup yields CDR1 SGHTA and CDR2 FQGNSA.

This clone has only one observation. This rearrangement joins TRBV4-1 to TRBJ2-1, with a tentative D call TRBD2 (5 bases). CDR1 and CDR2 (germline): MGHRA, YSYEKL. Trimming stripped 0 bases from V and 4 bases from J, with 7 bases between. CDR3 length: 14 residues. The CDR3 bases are TGCGCCAGCAGCCAAGACGACTATTACAATGAGCAGTTCTTC. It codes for CASSQDDYYNEQFF.

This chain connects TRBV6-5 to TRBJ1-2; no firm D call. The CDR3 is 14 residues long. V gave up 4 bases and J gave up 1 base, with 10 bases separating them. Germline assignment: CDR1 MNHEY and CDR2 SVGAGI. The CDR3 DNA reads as TGTGCCAGCAGTTTAAGCCCGCTTAACTATGGCTACACCTTC. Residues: CASSLSPLNYGYTF.

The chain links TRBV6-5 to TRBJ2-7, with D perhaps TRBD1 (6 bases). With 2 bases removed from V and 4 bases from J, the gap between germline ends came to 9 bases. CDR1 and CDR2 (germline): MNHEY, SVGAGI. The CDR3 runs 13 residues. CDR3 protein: CASSYNRAYEQYF. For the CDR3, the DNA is TGTGCCAGCAGTTACAACAGGGCGTACGAGCAGTACTTC.

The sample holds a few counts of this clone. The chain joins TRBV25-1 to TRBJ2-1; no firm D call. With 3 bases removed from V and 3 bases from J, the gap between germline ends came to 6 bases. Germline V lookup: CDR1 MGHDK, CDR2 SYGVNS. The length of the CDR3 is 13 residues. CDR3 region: CASSDPNYNEQFF. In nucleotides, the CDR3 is TGTGCCAGCAGTGACCCCAACTACAATGAGCAGTTCTTC.

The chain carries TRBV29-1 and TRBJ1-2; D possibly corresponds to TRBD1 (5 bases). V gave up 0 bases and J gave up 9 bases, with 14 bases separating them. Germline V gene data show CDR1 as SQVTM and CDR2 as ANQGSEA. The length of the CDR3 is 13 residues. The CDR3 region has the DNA TGCAGCGTTGAAGAGGGGCAGGAATCTAGCTACACCTTC. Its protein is CSVEEGQESSYTF.

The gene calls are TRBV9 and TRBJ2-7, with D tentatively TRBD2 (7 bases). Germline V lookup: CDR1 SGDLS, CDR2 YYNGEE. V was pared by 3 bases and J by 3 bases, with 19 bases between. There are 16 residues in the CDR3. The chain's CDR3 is CASSAPRGGPDYEQYF. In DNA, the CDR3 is TGTGCCAGCAGCGCGCCGAGGGGGGGTCCCGACTACGAGCAGTACTTC.

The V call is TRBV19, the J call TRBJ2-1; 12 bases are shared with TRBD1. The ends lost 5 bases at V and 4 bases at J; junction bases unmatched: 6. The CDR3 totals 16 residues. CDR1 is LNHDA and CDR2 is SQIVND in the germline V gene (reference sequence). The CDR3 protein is CASSGTGGGIYNEQFF. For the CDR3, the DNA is TGTGCCAGTAGTGGGACAGGGGGCGGAATATACAATGAGCAGTTCTTC.

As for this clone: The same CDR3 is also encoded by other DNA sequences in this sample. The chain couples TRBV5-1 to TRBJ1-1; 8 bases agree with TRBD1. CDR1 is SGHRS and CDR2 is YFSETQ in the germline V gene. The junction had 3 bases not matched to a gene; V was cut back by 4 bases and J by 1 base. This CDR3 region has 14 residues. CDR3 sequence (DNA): TGCGCCAGCAGCACAGGGACAGGGAACACTGAAGCTTTCTTT. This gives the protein CASSTGTGNTEAFF.

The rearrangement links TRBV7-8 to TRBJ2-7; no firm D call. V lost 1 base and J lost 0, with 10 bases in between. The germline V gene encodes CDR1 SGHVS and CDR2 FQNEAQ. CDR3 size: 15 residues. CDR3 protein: CASSLGLLSSYEQYF. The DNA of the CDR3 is TGTGCCAGCAGCTTAGGCCTCCTGAGCTCCTACGAGCAGTACTTC.

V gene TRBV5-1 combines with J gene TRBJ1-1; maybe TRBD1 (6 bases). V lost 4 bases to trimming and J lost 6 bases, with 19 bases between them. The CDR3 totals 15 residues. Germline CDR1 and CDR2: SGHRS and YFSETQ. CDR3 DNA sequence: TGCGCCAGCAGCACGTTACAGGGCCGGAGCGCTGAAGCTTTCTTT. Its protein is CASSTLQGRSAEAFF.

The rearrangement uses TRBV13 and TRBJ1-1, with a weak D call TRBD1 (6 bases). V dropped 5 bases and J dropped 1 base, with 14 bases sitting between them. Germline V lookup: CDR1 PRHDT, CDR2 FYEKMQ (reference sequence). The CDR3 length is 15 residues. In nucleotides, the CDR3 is TGTGCCAGCAGCACGAGGGGACAACAGAACACTGAAGCTTTCTTT. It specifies CASSTRGQQNTEAFF.

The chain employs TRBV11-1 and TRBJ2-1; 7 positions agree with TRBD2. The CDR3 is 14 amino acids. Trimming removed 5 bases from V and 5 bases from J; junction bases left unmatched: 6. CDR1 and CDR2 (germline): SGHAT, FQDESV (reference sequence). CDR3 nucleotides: TGTGCCAGCAGCCAGTCTAGCGGCCACAATGAGCAGTTCTTC. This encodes CASSQSSGHNEQFF.

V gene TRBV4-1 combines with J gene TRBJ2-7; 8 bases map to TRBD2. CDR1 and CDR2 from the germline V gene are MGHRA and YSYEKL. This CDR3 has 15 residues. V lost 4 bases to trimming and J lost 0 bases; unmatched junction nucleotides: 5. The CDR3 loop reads CASSRGLATSYEQYF. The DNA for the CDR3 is TGCGCCAGCAGCCGAGGACTAGCAACCTCCTACGAGCAGTACTTC.

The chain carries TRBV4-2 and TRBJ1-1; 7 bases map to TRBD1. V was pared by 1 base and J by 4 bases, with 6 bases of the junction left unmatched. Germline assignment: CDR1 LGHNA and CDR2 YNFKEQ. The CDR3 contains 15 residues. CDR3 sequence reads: CASSQAGAGGTEAFF. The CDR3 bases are TGTGCCAGCAGCCAAGCAGGGGCAGGGGGCACTGAAGCTTTCTTT.

This CDR3 is CAIRDRTISGTEAFF. For the CDR3, the DNA is TGTGCCATCAGAGACAGAACTATTTCCGGCACTGAAGCTTTCTTT. This sequence joins TRBV10-3 and TRBJ1-1; D possibly corresponds to TRBD1 (5 bases). Germline V gene data show CDR1 as ENHRY and CDR2 as SYGVKD. Trimming removed 6 bases from V and 4 bases from J, with 18 bases in between. The CDR3 is made up of 15 amino acids.

The CDR3 reads CASTSTDSNEQYF. DNA of the CDR3: TGTGCCAGCACTAGTACGGACAGCAACGAGCAGTACTTC. This chain uses TRBV27 with TRBJ2-7; D may be TRBD1 (6 bases). The CDR3 is 13 amino acids. V lost 7 bases to trimming and J lost 5 bases, with 15 bases between them. Germline CDR1 reads MNHEY; CDR2 reads SMNVEV (reference sequence).

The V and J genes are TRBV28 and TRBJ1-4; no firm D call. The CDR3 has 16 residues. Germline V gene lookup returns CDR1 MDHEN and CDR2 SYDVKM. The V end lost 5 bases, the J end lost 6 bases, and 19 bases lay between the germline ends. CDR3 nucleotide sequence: TGTGCCAGCAGTCCCCATCTCGGGGTTTGGCATGAAAAACTGTTTTTT. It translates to CASSPHLGVWHEKLFF.

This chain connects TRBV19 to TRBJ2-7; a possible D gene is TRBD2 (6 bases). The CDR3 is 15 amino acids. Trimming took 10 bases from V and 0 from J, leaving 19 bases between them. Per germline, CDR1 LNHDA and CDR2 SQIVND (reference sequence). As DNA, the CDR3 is TGTGCCACCCAACAAGGGTCCGGGGGCTCCTACGAGCAGTACTTC. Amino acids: CATQQGSGGSYEQYF.

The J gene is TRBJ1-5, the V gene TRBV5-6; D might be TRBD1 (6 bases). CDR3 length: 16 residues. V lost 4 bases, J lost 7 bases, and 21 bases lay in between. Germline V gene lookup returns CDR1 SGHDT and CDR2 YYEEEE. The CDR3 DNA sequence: TGTGCCAGCAGCCGGGGGGCCAGGGATGGAGTACAGCCCCAGCATTTT. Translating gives CASSRGARDGVQPQHF.

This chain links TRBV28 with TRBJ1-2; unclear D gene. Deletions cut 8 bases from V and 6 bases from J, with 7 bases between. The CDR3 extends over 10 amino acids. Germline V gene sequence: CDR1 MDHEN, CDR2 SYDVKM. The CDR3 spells CASSGHGYTF. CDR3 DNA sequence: TGTGCCAGCTCTGGGCATGGCTACACCTTC.

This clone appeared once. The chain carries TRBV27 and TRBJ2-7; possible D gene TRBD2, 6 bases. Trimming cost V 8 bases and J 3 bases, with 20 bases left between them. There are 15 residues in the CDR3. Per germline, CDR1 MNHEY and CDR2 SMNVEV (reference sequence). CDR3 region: CASRDAGASVYEQYF. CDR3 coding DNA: TGTGCCAGCCGCGACGCCGGTGCTAGCGTCTACGAGCAGTACTTC.

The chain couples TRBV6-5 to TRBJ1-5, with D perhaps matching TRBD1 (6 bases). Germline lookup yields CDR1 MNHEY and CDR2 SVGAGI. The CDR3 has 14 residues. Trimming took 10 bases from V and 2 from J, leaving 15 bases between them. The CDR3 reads CATNRDGGNQPQHF. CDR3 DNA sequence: TGTGCCACCAACAGGGATGGGGGCAATCAGCCCCAGCATTTT.

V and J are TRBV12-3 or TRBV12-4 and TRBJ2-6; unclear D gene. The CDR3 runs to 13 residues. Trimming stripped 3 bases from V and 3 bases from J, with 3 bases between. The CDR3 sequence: CASSFGGANVLTF. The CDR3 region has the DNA TGTGCCAGCAGTTTCGGTGGGGCCAACGTCCTGACTTTC.

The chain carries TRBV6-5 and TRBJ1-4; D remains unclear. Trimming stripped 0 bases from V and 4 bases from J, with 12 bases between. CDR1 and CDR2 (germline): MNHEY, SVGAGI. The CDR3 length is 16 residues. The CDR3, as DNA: TGTGCCAGCAGTTACTCGACCACTCGGGGTAATGAAAAACTGTTTTTT. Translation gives CASSYSTTRGNEKLFF.

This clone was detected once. CDR3 in amino acids: CASSLQGRGSTEAFF. For the CDR3, the DNA is TGTGCCAGCAGCTTACAAGGCAGGGGATCGACTGAAGCTTTCTTT. V gene TRBV7-8 combines with J gene TRBJ1-1, with a possible D match to TRBD1 (6 bases). With 2 bases removed from V and 5 bases from J, the gap between germline ends came to 15 bases. The CDR3 sequence is 15 residues long. Germline lookup yields CDR1 SGHVS and CDR2 FQNEAQ.

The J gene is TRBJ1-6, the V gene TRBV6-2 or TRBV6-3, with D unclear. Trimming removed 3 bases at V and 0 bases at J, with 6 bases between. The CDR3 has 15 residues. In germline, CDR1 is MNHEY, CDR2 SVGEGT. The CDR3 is CASSYESSYNSPLHF. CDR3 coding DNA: TGTGCCAGCAGTTATGAGAGCTCCTATAATTCACCCCTCCACTTT.